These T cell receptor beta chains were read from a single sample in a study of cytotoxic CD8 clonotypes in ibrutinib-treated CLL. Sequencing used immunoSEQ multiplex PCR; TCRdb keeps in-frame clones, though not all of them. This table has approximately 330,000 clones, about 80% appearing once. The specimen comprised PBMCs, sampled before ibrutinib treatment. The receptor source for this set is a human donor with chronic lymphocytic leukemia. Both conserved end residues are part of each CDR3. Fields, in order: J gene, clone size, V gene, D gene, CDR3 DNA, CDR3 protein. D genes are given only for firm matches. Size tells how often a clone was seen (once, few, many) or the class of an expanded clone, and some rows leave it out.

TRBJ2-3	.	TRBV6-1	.	TGTGCCAGCAGTGAAGTGGGAGGGGGAGATACGCAGTATTTT	CASSEVGGGDTQYF
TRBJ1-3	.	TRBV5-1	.	TGCGCCAGCAGCTTGGATCGGTCTGGAAACACCATATATTTT	CASSLDRSGNTIYF
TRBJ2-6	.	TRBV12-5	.	TGTGCTAGTTCCCCCCTCGGCCGCTCTGGGGCCAACGTCCTGACTTTC	CASSPLGRSGANVLTF
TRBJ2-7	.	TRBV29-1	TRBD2	TGCAGCGCCATTCCTGGCGGGAGGTTATTATCCGAGCAGTACTTC	CSAIPGGRLLSEQYF
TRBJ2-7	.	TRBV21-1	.	TGTGCCAGCAGCGACGATGGACAGGGCAGACCTAACTATTCCTACGAGCAGTACTTC	CASSDDGQGRPNYSYEQYF
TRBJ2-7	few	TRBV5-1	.	TGCGCCAGCAGCGCTTCCTACGAGCAGTACTTC	CASSASYEQYF
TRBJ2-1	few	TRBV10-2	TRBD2	TGCGCCAGCCGACCGGGACTAGCCTTTGCTGAGCAGTTCTTC	CASRPGLAFAEQFF
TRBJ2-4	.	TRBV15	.	TGTGCCACCAGCAGCTCCGGGACACCTCAAATTCAGTACTTC	CATSSSGTPQIQYF
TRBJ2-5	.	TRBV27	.	TGTGCCAGCAGTTTAACTAGACAACTCCCTCCTTACCAAGAGACCCAGTACTTC	CASSLTRQLPPYQETQYF
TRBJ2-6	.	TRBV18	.	TGTGCCAGCTCACCCACAGGGCCTGGTGGGGCCAACGTCCTGACTTTC	CASSPTGPGGANVLTF
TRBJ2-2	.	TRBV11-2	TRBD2	TGTGCCAGCTTGCCAGCAGCTATTCTAGCGGGAGTCCAGCCCGGGGAGCTGTTTTTT	CASLPAAILAGVQPGELFF
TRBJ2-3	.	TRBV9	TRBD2	TGTGCCAGCAGCTCCAAGCGTCAGGGACTAGCGGAGAACACAGATACGCAGTATTTT	CASSSKRQGLAENTDTQYF
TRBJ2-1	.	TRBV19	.	TGTGCCAGTAGTATATCGTATACAGATGGTTACAATGAGCAGTTCTTC	CASSISYTDGYNEQFF
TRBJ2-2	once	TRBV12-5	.	TGTGCTAGTGGTTTGGTAACGGGAGTGTTGACCGGGGAGCTGTTTTTT	CASGLVTGVLTGELFF
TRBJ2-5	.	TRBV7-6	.	TGTGCCAGCAACAGGGGGGGTAGCTGGGCTAGGGGAGAGACCCAGTACTTC	CASNRGGSWARGETQYF
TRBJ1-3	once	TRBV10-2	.	TGCGCCAGCAGTGAGTCGATTAGGGACATAGCCCGAAACACCATATATTTT	CASSESIRDIARNTIYF
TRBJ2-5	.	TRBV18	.	TGTGCCAGCTCACAAACAGGGACCCGAAAAGAGACCCAGTACTTC	CASSQTGTRKETQYF
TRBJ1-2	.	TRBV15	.	TGTGCCACCAGCAGAGAGGGAATCTATGGCTACACCTTC	CATSREGIYGYTF
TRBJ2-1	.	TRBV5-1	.	TGCGCCAGCAGATCAAACAGAGAGCAGTTCTTC	CASRSNREQFF
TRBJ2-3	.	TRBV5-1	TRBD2	TGCGCCAGCAGCTTGGCTAGCGGAGGGAATACGCAGTATTTT	CASSLASGGNTQYF
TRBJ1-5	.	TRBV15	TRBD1	TGTGCCACCAGCAGAGGACAGGGGCGTTCTCAGCCCCAGCATTTT	CATSRGQGRSQPQHF
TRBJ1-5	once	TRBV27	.	TGTGCCAGCAGTTTAGGAGGACCACGGCAGGGCAATCAGCCCCAGCATTTT	CASSLGGPRQGNQPQHF
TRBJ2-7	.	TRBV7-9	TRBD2	TGTGCCAGCAGCTTACTAGCGGGAGCCGGTGAGCAGTACTTC	CASSLLAGAGEQYF
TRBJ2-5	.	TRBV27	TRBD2	TGTGCCAGCAGGCTAGCGGGAGGGTTCCAAGAGACCCAGTACTTC	CASRLAGGFQETQYF
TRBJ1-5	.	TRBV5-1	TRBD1	TGCGCCAGCAGAGTAGGAGACAGGGGCAATCAGCCCCAGCATTTT	CASRVGDRGNQPQHF
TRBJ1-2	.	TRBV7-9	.	TGTGCCAGCAGCTCAACAGGCTCGGGCGGCTACACCTTC	CASSSTGSGGYTF
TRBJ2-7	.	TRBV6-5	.	TGTGCCAGCAGTCCTAGTCTCTACGAGCAGTACTTC	CASSPSLYEQYF
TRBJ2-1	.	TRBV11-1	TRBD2	TGTGCCAGCAGCACCAGCGGGAGTGGTTACAATGAGCAGTTCTTC	CASSTSGSGYNEQFF
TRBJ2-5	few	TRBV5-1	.	TGCGCCAGCAGCTTGGATCCGCGGGGATTGGAGACCCAGTACTTC	CASSLDPRGLETQYF
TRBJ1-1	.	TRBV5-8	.	TGTGCCAGCAGCTTGGAGCCGGGATCCAGAAACACTGAAGCTTTCTTT	CASSLEPGSRNTEAFF
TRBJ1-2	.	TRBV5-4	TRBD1	TGTGCCAGCAGCTGGAGACAGGGAGTTAGTGGCTACACCTTC	CASSWRQGVSGYTF